The sequence of this TCR beta chain was determined in a study of T-cell memory formation after mild COVID-19. About the study: Largely, the TCR clusters proved donor specific.

General study points: Contracting CD8+ clones were enriched in EMRA, CD4+ mainly in CM and EM. Cross-reactive memory appears to have joined, as suggested by some responding clones showing up in pre-infection memory. A second wave of clones peaked on day 37, and their SARS-CoV-2 specificity went unconfirmed.

In the case of this clonotype: Its matching antigen is unknown.

The germline CDR1 and CDR2 sequences are MNHEY and SVGAGI. CDR3 length: 18 residues. V lost 2 bases and J lost 1; bases outside the gene matches: 11. TCRdb fed the 5' RACE reads into MiXCR, producing one record per CDR3 protein. The top ten clones hold approximately 13% of a sample with roughly 320,000 distinct CDR3 sequences, 25% to 30% of them seen once. The chain has TRBV6-5 and TRBJ2-3; TRBD2 matches 8 bases. The sequenced sample was PBMCs or a T cell subset sorted from them (not recorded which). The sequence was collected from an adult woman who had mild COVID-19 (a few samples of this study predate the infection). Cell type and time point are not known. In DNA, the CDR3 is TGTGCCAGCAGTTACCGTCCTTTAGGAGCGGGGGGCACAGATACGCAGTATTTT. Protein: CASSYRPLGAGGTDTQYF.